The 17 T cell receptor beta chains given below trace back to one sample, sequenced in a study of T cell changes during pregnancy in multiple sclerosis. The protocol was immunoSEQ multiplex PCR, while the TCRdb copy is restricted to in-frame clones and leaves out a portion. The sample shows under 20,000 clones, roughly 81% of them seen only once. This material consisted of CD8+ T cells from peripheral blood mononuclear cells, taken in the second trimester of pregnancy. The receptor source for this set is a female donor in good health, enrolled as a control in a pregnancy study.

This chain joins TRBV2 and TRBJ1-2; weak D call: TRBD1 (6 bases). Germline assignment: CDR1 SNHLY and CDR2 FYNNEI. The CDR3 runs 12 residues. Trimming removed 8 bases at V and 6 bases at J, with 13 bases between. In nucleotides, the CDR3 is TGTGCCAGCCTCCGAGGGGGAGATGGCTACACCTTC. Protein: CASLRGGDGYTF.

V and J are TRBV7-3 and TRBJ2-7; D may be TRBD2 (7 bases). The CDR3 sequence is 13 residues long. The germline gives CDR1 SGHTA, CDR2 FQGTGA. Trimming stripped 2 bases from V and 7 bases from J, with 12 bases between. CDR3 amino acids: CASSLGGAQEQYF. The CDR3, as DNA: TGTGCCAGCAGCTTAGGGGGGGCACAGGAGCAGTACTTC.

V is TRBV28 and J is TRBJ2-5; the match to TRBD1 covers 7 bases. Losses at the gene ends were 5 bases for V and 2 bases for J; bases not matched to a gene: 8. Germline V gene data show CDR1 as MDHEN and CDR2 as SYDVKM. This CDR3 has 15 residues. Written as DNA, the CDR3 is TGTGCCAGCAGTCCCTCCCGACAGGGTCAAGAGACCCAGTACTTC. Its protein product is CASSPSRQGQETQYF.

The J gene is TRBJ1-2, the V gene TRBV2; D not resolved. Germline V CDR1 and CDR2: SNHLY, FYNNEI. Trimming stripped 0 bases from V and 8 bases from J, with 13 bases between. CDR3 length: 14 amino acids. CDR3 region: CASSEALRGEGYTF. The CDR3 coding sequence is TGTGCCAGCAGTGAAGCGCTTAGAGGAGAAGGCTACACCTTC.

This clone was counted once. The CDR3: CATSSYSSEQYF. CDR3 sequence (DNA): TGTGCCACCAGCAGTTACTCGTCCGAGCAGTACTTC. J is TRBJ2-7 and V is TRBV15; D not resolved. The CDR3 runs to 12 residues. The V gene's germline CDR1 is LNHNV and CDR2 YYDKDF (reference sequence). Trimming took 3 bases from V and 6 from J, leaving 9 bases between them.

V gene TRBV6-4 combines with J gene TRBJ1-5; no definite D call. Trimming removed 3 bases at V and 4 bases at J, with 7 bases between. CDR3 length equals 13 residues. Germline CDR1 and CDR2: MRHNA and SNTAGT. CDR3 sequence: CASSDGPNQPQHF. The CDR3 nucleotides are TGTGCCAGCAGTGATGGCCCAAATCAGCCCCAGCATTTT.

The V and J genes are TRBV4-3 and TRBJ1-1; unclear D gene. Trimming cost V 0 bases and J 1 base, with 9 bases left between them. Germline CDR1 reads LGHNA; CDR2 reads YSLEER. CDR3 length: 15 amino acids. The CDR3 here is CASSQDWEPNTEAFF. The CDR3 bases are TGCGCCAGCAGCCAAGATTGGGAGCCGAACACTGAAGCTTTCTTT.

The chain recombines TRBV6-1 with TRBJ1-5, with D tentatively TRBD1 (5 bases). Germline values: CDR1 MNHNS, CDR2 SASEGT. The CDR3 has 13 amino acids. Trimming stripped 2 bases from V and 9 bases from J, with 11 bases between. CDR3 in DNA: TGTGCCAGCAGTGAATGGTTGGGGCGGCCCCAGCATTTT. Its protein is CASSEWLGRPQHF.

The V call is TRBV4-3, the J call TRBJ1-1, with a tentative D call TRBD1 (5 bases). The V end was cut by 4 bases, the J end by 6 bases, with 15 bases between. The germline V gene has CDR1 LGHNA and CDR2 YSLEER. The CDR3 runs 14 residues. The CDR3 nucleotides read TGCGCCAGCAGCCGAAGCCAGGGAGGGGCTGAAGCTTTCTTT. Translating gives CASSRSQGGAEAFF.

The rearrangement links TRBV5-5 to TRBJ1-5; D may be TRBD1 (5 bases). The germline V gene has CDR1 SGHKS and CDR2 YYEKEE (reference sequence). The CDR3 has 16 residues. Trimming pared 1 base from V and 2 bases from J, leaving 13 bases between. In nucleotides, the CDR3 is TGTGCCAGCAGCTTGTACCGAAAAGGGGGCAATCAGCCCCAGCATTTT. Translating it yields CASSLYRKGGNQPQHF.

The chain combines TRBV15 with TRBJ1-1; 7 nucleotides agree with TRBD1. The germline V gene encodes CDR1 LNHNV and CDR2 YYDKDF (reference sequence). The CDR3 length is 17 residues. Unmatched junction bases numbered 11, after V lost 3 bases and J lost 1 base. As DNA, the CDR3 is TGTGCCACCAGCAGCGTCCCAACAGGGGCCCAGAACACTGAAGCTTTCTTT. Encoded protein: CATSSVPTGAQNTEAFF.

The rearrangement uses TRBV27 and TRBJ1-6; tentative D call: TRBD1 (6 bases). The CDR3 has 14 residues. CDR1 MNHEY and CDR2 SMNVEV come from the germline V gene (reference sequence). V was pared by 4 bases and J by 6 bases, with 10 bases between. CDR3 loop: CASSSGQSNSPLHF. CDR3 nucleotides: TGTGCCAGCAGTTCCGGACAGAGTAATTCACCCCTCCACTTT.

The chain couples TRBV6-1 to TRBJ1-6; D possibly corresponds to TRBD1 (6 bases). Germline V gene lookup returns CDR1 MNHNS and CDR2 SASEGT. The V and J ends lost 4 bases and 4 bases respectively, with 14 bases between them. The CDR3 sequence is 16 residues long. The CDR3 DNA reads as TGTGCCAGCAGTGGCGGTGGACAGCCATATAATTCACCCCTCCACTTT. Protein: CASSGGGQPYNSPLHF.

This sequence joins TRBV7-9 and TRBJ1-4, with unresolved D. Trimming removed 5 bases at V and 12 bases at J, with 13 bases between. The CDR3 runs 12 residues. Per the germline V gene, CDR1 is SEHNR and CDR2 is FQNEAQ (reference sequence). CDR3 protein: CASSLDAEELFF. Written as DNA, the CDR3 is TGTGCCAGCAGCCTGGATGCTGAGGAACTGTTTTTT.

The sample holds a few counts of this clone. V usage is TRBV19 and J usage is TRBJ2-7; 9 bases are a match to TRBD1. The length of the CDR3 is 13 residues. J gave up 6 bases and V 5 bases, and 5 bases lay outside the gene matches. CDR1 and CDR2 from the germline V gene are LNHDA and SQIVND (reference sequence). The CDR3, as DNA: TGTGCCAGTAGTTGGGGACAGGGTGGCGAGCAGTACTTC. Translating it yields CASSWGQGGEQYF.

This clone appeared once. The V and J genes are TRBV7-9 and TRBJ1-1; tentatively, D is TRBD1 (5 bases). With 5 bases removed from V and 6 bases from J, the gap between germline ends came to 19 bases. Germline-derived CDR1 and CDR2 are SEHNR and FQNEAQ (reference sequence). This CDR3 region has 15 residues. CDR3 amino acids: CASSPPHGGESEAFF. The CDR3 bases are TGTGCCAGCAGCCCCCCCCATGGGGGGGAATCTGAAGCTTTCTTT.

The J gene is TRBJ2-5, the V gene TRBV28; the match to TRBD1 covers 8 bases. Germline lookup yields CDR1 MDHEN and CDR2 SYDVKM. This CDR3 has 14 residues. V shed 3 bases and J 5 bases; nucleotides not matched to a gene: 5. The CDR3 spells CASSLGQAWETQYF. The CDR3 DNA follows: TGTGCCAGCAGTTTGGGACAGGCATGGGAGACCCAGTACTTC.